This T cell receptor (beta chain) was captured in a study of early T cells in non-severe SARS-CoV-2 infection. Study-wide context: Sequencing of unsorted whole blood was done on bulk RNA, leaving chains unpaired.

Via MiXCR, TCRdb re-called the 5' RACE reads, giving one row per CDR3 protein. In the table there are around 66,000 distinct CDR3 sequences, 4.5% to 7.5% of which are singletons. The specimen comprised whole blood, sampled at baseline. This clonotype was sampled from an adult who was a healthcare worker with PCR-confirmed SARS-CoV-2 infection or an uninfected control (not recorded which).

Here the CDR3 DNA reads TGTGCCAGCAGTTTATTGGACAGGGGACTAACCTACGAGCAGTACTTC. Encoded protein: CASSLLDRGLTYEQYF. The V and J genes are TRBV27 and TRBJ2-7, with TRBD1 identical over 9 bases. The CDR3 totals 16 residues. The germline V gene encodes CDR1 MNHEY and CDR2 SMNVEV (reference sequence). Trimming at V came to 1 base and at J to 2 bases, leaving 6 bases not matched to a gene.